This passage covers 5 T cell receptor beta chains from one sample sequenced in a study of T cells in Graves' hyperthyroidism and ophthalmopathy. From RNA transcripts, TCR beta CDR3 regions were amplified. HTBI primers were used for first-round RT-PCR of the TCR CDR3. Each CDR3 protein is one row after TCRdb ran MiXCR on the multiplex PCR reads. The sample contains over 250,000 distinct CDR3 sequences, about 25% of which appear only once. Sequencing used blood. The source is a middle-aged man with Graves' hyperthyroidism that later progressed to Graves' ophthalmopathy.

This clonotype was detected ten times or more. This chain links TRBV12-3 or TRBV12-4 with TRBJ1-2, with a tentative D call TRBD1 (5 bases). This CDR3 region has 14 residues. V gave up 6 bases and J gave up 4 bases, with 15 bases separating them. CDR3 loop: CASSPEGMSYGYTF. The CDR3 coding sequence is TGTGCCAGCAGCCCTGAGGGGATGAGCTATGGCTACACCTTC.

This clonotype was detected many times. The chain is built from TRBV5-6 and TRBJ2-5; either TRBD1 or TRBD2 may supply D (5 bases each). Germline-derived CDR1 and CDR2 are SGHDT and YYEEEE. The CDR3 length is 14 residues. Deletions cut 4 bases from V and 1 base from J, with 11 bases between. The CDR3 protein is CASSMHGGQETQYF. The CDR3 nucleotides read TGTGCCAGCAGCATGCATGGGGGCCAAGAGACCCAGTACTTC.

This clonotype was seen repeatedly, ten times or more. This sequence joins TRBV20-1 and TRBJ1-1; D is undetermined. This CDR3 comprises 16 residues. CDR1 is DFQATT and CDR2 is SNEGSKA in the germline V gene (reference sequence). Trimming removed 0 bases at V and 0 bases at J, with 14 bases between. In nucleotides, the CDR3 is TGCAGTGCTAGAGACAGGTTACGGTACTTGAACACTGAAGCTTTCTTT. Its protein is CSARDRLRYLNTEAFF.

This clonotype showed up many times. The CDR3 coding sequence is TGCAGTGTGGACGAGGGGGTAATGAAGACCCAGTACTTC. Protein sequence: CSVDEGVMKTQYF. The genes are TRBV20-1 and TRBJ2-5; the D gene is possibly TRBD1 (6 bases). This CDR3 comprises 13 residues. With 7 bases removed from V and 6 bases from J, the gap between germline ends came to 18 bases. Germline CDR1 is DFQATT and CDR2 is SNEGSKA (reference sequence).

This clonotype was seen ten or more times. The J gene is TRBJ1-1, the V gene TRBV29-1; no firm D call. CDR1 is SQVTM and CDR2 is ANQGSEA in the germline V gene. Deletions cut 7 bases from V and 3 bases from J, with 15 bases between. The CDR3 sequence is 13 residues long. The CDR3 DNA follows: TGCAGCGGATCGACGGAGGGCTACACTGAAGCTTTCTTT. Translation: CSGSTEGYTEAFF.